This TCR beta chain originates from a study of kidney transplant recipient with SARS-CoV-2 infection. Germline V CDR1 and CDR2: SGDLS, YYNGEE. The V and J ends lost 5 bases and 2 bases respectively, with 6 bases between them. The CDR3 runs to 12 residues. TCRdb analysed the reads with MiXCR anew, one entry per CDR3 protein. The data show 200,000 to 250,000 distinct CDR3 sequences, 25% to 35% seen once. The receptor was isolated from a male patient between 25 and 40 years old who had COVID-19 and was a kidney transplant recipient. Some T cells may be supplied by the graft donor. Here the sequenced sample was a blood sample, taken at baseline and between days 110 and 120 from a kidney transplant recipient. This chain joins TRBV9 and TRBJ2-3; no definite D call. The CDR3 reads CASSGPTDTQYF. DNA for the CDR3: TGTGCCAGCAGTGGACCCACAGATACGCAGTATTTT.